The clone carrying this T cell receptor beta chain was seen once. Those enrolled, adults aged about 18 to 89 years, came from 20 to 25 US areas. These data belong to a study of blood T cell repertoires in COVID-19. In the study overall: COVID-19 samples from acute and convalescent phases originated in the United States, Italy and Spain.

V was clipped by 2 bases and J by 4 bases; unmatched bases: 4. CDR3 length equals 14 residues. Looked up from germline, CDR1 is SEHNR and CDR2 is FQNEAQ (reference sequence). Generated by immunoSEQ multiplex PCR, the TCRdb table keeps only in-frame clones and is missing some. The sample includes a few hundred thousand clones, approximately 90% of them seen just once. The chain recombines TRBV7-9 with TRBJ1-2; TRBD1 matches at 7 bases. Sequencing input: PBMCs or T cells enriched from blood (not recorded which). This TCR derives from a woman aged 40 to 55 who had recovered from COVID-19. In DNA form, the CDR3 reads TGTGCCAGCAGCTTACGAGGGGGCGTCTATGGCTACACCTTC. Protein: CASSLRGGVYGYTF.